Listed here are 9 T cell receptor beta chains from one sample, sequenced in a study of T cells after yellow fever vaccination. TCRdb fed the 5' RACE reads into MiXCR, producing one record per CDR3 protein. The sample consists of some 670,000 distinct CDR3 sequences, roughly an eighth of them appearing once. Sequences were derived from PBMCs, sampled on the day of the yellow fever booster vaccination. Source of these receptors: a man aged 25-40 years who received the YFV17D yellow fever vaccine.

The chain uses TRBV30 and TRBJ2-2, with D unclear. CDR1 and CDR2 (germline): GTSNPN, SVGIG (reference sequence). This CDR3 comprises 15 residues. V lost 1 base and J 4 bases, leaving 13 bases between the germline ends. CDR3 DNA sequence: TGTGCCTGGAGTGGTGCGGCTACGCCCACCGGGGAGCTGTTTTTT. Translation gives CAWSGAATPTGELFF. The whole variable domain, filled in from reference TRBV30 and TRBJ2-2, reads SQTIHQWPATLVQPVGSPLSLECTVEGTSNPNLYWYRQAAGRGLQLLFYSVGIGQISSEVPQNLSASRPQDRQFILSSKKLLLSDSGFYLCAWSGAATPTGELFFGEGSRLTVL.

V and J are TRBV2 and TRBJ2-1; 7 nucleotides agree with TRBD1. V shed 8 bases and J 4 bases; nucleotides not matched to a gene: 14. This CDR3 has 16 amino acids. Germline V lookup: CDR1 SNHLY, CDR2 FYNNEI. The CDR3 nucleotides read TGTGCCAGCGTGGGGGCAGGGGGAACGGAATACAATGAGCAGTTCTTC. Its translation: CASVGAGGTEYNEQFF. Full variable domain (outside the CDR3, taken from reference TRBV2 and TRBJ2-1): EPEVTQTPSHQVTQMGQEVILRCVPISNHLYFYWYRQILGQKVEFLVSFYNNEISEKSEIFDDQFSVERPDGSNFTLKIRSTKLEDSAMYFCASVGAGGTEYNEQFFGPGTRLTVL.

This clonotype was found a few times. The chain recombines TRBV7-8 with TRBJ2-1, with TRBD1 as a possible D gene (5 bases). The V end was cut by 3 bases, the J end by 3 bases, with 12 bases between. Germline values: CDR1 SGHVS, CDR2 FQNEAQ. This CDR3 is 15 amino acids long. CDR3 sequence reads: CASSLGLGCYNEQFF. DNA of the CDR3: TGTGCCAGCAGCTTGGGGCTGGGCTGCTACAATGAGCAGTTCTTC.

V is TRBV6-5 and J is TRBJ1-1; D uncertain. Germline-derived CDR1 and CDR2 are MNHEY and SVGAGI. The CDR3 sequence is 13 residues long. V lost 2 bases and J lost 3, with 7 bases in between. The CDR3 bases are TGTGCCAGCAGTTACGAGAGGGACACTGAAGCTTTCTTT. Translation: CASSYERDTEAFF.

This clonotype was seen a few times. CDR3 loop: CASSFSSGKRNEQFF. The CDR3 DNA follows: TGTGCCAGCAGTTTTTCTAGCGGGAAACGGAATGAGCAGTTCTTC. The J gene is TRBJ2-1, the V gene TRBV28; 9 bases match TRBD2. V lost 3 bases and J lost 7; bases outside the gene matches: 7. The CDR3 consists of 15 residues. Germline loops: CDR1 MDHEN, CDR2 SYDVKM.

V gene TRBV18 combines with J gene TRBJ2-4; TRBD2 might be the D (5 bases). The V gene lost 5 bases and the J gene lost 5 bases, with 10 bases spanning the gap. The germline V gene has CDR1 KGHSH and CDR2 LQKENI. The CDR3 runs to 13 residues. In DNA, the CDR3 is TGTGCCAGCTCATATAGCGTAGAAAACATTCAGTACTTC. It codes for CASSYSVENIQYF.

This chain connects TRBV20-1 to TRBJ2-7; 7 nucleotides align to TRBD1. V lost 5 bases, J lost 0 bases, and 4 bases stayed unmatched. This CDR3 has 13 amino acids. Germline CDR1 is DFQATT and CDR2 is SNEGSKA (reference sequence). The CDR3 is CSASGTDSYEQYF. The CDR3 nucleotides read TGCAGTGCTTCCGGGACAGACTCCTACGAGCAGTACTTC.

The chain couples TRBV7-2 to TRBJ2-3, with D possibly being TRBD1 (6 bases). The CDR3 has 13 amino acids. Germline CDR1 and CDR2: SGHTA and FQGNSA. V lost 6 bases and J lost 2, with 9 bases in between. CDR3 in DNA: TGTGCCAGCAGGCGGACAGACACAGATACGCAGTATTTT. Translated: CASRRTDTDTQYF.

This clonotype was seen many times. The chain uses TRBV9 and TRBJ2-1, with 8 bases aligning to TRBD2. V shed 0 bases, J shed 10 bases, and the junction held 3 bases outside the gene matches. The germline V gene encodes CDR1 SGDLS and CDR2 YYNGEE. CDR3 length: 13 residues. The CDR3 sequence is CASSVEAGDEQFF. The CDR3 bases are TGTGCCAGCAGCGTAGAAGCGGGAGACGAGCAGTTCTTC. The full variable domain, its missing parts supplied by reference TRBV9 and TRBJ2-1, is DSGVTQTPKHLITATGQRVTLRCSPRSGDLSVYWYQQSLDQGLQFLIQYYNGEERAKGNILERFSAQQFPDLHSELNLSSLELGDSALYFCASSVEAGDEQFFGPGTRLTVL.